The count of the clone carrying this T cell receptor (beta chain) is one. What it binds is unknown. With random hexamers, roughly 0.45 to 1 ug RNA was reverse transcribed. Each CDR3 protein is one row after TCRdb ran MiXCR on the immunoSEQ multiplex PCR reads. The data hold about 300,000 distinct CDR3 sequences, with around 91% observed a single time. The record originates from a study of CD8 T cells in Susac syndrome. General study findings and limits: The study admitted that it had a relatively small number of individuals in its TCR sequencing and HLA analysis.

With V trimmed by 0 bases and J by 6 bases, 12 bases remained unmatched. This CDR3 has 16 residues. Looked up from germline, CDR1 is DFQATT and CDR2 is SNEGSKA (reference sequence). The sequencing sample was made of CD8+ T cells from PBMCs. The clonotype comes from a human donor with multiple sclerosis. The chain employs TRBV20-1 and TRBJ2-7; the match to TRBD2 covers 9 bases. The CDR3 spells CSARDVGLAGTSEQYF. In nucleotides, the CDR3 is TGCAGTGCTAGAGATGTAGGGCTAGCGGGAACGAGCGAGCAGTACTTC.